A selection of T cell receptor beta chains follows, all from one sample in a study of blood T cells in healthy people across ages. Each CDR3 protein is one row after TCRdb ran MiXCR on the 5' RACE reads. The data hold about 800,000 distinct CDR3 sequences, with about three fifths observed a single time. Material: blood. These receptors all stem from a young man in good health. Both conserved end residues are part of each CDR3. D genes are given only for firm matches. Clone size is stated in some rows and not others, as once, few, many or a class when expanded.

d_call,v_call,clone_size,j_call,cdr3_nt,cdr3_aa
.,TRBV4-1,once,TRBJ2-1,TGCGCCAGCAGCCAAGATTTGGGGTACCTTAATGAGCAGTTCTTC,CASSQDLGYLNEQFF
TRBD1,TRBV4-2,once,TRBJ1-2,TGTGCCAGCAGCCAACCCGGGACAGGAGCTAACTATGACTACACCTTC,CASSQPGTGANYDYTF
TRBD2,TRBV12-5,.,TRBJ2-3,TGTGCTAGTGGCCCCAGGTTGGATAGCGGGGATACGCAGTATTTT,CASGPRLDSGDTQYF
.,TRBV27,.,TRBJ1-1,TGTGCCAGCAGTTTGAAAGGGGCGAGAACTGAAGCTTTCTTT,CASSLKGARTEAFF
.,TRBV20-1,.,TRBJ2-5,TGCAGTGCTGGCCCGGTTGGGGGCGGGGAGACCCAGTACTTC,CSAGPVGGGETQYF
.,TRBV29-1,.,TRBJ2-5,TGCAGCGTTGACTTCTGGGGCCTAAGCGAAGAGACCCAGTACTTC,CSVDFWGLSEETQYF
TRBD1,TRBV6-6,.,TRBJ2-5,TGTGCCAGCAGTTACGAGGGGGCGAAGACCCAGTACTTC,CASSYEGAKTQYF
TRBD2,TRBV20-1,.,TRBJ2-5,TGCAGTGCTTCACCCGGGGGGCAAGAGACCCAGTACTTC,CSASPGGQETQYF
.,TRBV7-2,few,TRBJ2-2,TGTGCCAGCAGGAGGGGGACCGGGGAGCTGTTTTTT,CASRRGTGELFF
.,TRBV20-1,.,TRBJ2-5,TGCAGTGCTAGAGATGTAGCCAAAGAGACCCAGTACTTC,CSARDVAKETQYF
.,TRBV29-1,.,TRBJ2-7,TGCAGCGTTGACGGCAGGGCTACCCACGAGCAGTACTTC,CSVDGRATHEQYF
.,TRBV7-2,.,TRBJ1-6,TGTGCCAGCAGCCTTATGGCGGGGGTTTCACCCCTCCACTTT,CASSLMAGVSPLHF
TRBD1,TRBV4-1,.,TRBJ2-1,TGCGCCAGCGGACCGGGACAGGGGTACAATGAGCAGTTCTTC,CASGPGQGYNEQFF
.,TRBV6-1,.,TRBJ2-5,TGTGCCAGCAGTGACTACGGCAGGATCCAAGAGACCCAGTACTTC,CASSDYGRIQETQYF
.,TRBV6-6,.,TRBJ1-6,TGTGCCAGCAGTTTCCCCCCCGGCGGGCGGGATTCACCCCTCCACTTT,CASSFPPGGRDSPLHF
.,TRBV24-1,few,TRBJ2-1,TGTGCCACCAGTGGAGGGACGGGAGTGAAGAATGAGCAGTTCTTC,CATSGGTGVKNEQFF
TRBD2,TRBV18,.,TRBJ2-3,TGTGCCAGCTCACCAGGACGAACCCCGGGAGGAGATACGCAGTATTTT,CASSPGRTPGGDTQYF
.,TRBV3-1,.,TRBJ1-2,TGTGCCAGCAGCCCACTAGGGAGGGCTCAAGGCTACACCTTC,CASSPLGRAQGYTF
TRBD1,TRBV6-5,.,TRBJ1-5,TGTGCCAGCAGTTACTCGACAGGGGGATCGCCCCAGCATTTT,CASSYSTGGSPQHF
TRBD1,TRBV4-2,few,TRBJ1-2,TGTGCCAGCAGCCACAAGACAGGGGTTGGCTACACCTTC,CASSHKTGVGYTF
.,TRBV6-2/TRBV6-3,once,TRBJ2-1,TGTGCCGGATCACAGATAGGCGATGAGCAGTTCTTC,CAGSQIGDEQFF
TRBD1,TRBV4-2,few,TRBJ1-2,TGTGCCAGCAGCCAAGGAGGGACAGGGACCTATGGCTACACCTTC,CASSQGGTGTYGYTF
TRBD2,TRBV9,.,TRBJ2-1,TGTGCCAGCAGCCAAGCGGTGGTAGCGGGAGGGAACAATGAGCAGTTCTTC,CASSQAVVAGGNNEQFF
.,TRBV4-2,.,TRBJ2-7,TGTGCCAGCAGCCGTGGACAGACCTACGAGCAGTACTTC,CASSRGQTYEQYF
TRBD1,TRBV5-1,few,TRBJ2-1,TGCGCCAGCAGCCTCAACCCGCCGGGACAGAACAATGAGCAGTTCTTC,CASSLNPPGQNNEQFF
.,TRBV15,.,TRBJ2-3,TGTGCCCCCAGCCAGGGGCCTAGCACAGATACGCAGTATTTT,CAPSQGPSTDTQYF
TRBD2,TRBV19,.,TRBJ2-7,TGTGCCAGTAGTGGGACTAGCGGCCCTTCCTACGAGCAGTACTTC,CASSGTSGPSYEQYF
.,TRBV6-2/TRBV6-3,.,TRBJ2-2,TGTGCCAGCATCCTGAGCCCGACAGGGAACACCGGGGAGCTGTTTTTT,CASILSPTGNTGELFF
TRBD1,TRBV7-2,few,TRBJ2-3,TGTGCCAGCAGTCGTACAGGGGCAGATACGCAGTATTTT,CASSRTGADTQYF
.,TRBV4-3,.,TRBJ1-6,TGCGCCAGCAGCCGAAGGACTGCGGATTGGAGTTCACCCCTCCACTTT,CASSRRTADWSSPLHF
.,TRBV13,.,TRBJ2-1,TGTGCCAGCAGCTCCTCCGGGGCGAGGAATGAGCAGTTCTTC,CASSSSGARNEQFF
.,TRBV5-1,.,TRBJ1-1,TGCGCCAGCAGCCGGAGGGAAGTGAACACTGAAGCTTTCTTT,CASSRREVNTEAFF
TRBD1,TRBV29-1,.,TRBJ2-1,TGCAGCGTCGAGGGGGCCGGTAGAACGATGGTAGTCTACAATGAGCAGTTCTTC,CSVEGAGRTMVVYNEQFF
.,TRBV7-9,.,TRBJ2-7,TGTGCCAGCAGCCCCCCGGGTTGGCAGAGAGAGAAGCAGTACTTC,CASSPPGWQREKQYF
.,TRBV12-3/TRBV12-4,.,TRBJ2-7,TGTGCCAGCAGACAGGGGAGGCACTCCTACGAGCAGTACTTC,CASRQGRHSYEQYF
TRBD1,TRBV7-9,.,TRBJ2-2,TGTGCCAGCAGCTGGGGGACAGCGAACACCGGGGAGCTGTTTTTT,CASSWGTANTGELFF
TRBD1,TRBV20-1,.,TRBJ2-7,TGCAGTGCTAGCTCACAAGGGGGCTCCTACAATGAGCAGTACTTC,CSASSQGGSYNEQYF
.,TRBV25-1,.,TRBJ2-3,TGTGCCAGCAGTCCACGACCCGGTGCTACGCAGTATTTT,CASSPRPGATQYF
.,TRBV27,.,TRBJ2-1,TGTGCCAGCAGTTCCGGAGGGTGGAATGAGCAGTTCTTC,CASSSGGWNEQFF
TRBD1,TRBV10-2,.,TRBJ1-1,TGCGCCAGCAGTGAGTTAGACAGGGGAGCTACTGAAGCTTTCTTT,CASSELDRGATEAFF